This T cell receptor beta chain was obtained from a study of T cell changes during pregnancy in multiple sclerosis. From germline, CDR1 is SGHAT and CDR2 FQNNGV. This CDR3 is 15 amino acids long. The germline V and J ends were trimmed by 0 bases and 3 bases, with 12 bases remaining between them. TCRdb keeps only in-frame clones here, not all; method: immunoSEQ multiplex PCR. The repertoire has 55,000 to 95,000 clones, roughly nine tenths of them found once; the top ten carry approximately 2%. The sample here was peripheral blood, taken in the second trimester of pregnancy. V gene TRBV11-2 combines with J gene TRBJ2-7; possible D gene TRBD2, 6 bases. This receptor was taken from a female donor in good health, enrolled as a control in a pregnancy study. CDR3 region: CASSLEEGLIYEQYF. The CDR3 DNA is TGTGCCAGCAGCTTAGAGGAGGGACTCATCTACGAGCAGTACTTC.